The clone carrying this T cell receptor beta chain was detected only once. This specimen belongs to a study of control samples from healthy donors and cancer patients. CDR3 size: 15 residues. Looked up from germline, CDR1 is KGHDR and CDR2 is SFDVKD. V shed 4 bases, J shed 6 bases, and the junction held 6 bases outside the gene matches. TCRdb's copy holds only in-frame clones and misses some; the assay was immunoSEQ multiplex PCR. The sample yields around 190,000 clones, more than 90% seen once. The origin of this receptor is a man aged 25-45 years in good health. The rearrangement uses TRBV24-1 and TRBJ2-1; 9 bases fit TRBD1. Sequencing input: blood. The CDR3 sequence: CATSDLGTGSNEQFF. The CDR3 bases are TGTGCCACCAGTGACCTCGGGACAGGGAGCAATGAGCAGTTCTTC.